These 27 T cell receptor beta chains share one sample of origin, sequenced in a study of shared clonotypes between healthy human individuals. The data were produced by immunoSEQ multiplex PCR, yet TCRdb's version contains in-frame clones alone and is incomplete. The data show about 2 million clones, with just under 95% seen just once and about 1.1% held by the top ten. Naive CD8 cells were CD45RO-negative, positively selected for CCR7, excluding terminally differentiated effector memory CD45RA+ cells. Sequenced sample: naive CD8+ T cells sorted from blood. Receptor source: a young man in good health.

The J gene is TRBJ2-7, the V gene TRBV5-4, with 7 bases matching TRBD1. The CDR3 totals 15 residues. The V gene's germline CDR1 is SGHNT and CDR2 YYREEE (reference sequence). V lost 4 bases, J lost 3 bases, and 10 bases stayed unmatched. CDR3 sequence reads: CASSRTGTDIYEQYF. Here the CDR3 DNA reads TGTGCCAGCAGCCGAACCGGGACAGACATCTACGAGCAGTACTTC.

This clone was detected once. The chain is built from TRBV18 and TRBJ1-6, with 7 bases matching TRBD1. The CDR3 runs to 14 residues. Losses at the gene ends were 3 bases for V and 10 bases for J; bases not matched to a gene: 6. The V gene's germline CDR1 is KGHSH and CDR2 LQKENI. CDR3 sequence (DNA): TGTGCCAGCTCACCGCCGGGACAGACCTCACCCCTCCACTTT. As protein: CASSPPGQTSPLHF.

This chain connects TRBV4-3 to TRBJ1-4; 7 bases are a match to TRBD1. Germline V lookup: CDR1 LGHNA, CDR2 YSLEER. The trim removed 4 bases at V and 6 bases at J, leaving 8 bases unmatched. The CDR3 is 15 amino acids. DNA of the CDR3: TGCGCCAGCAGCCGCCTGACAGGGTGGGATGAAAAACTGTTTTTT. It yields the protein CASSRLTGWDEKLFF.

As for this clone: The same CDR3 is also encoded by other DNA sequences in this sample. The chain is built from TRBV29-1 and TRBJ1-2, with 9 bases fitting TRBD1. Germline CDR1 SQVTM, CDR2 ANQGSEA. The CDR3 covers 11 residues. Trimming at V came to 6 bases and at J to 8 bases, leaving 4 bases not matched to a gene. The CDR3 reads CSVGTGQGYTF. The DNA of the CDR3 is TGCAGCGTCGGGACAGGGCAGGGCTACACCTTC.

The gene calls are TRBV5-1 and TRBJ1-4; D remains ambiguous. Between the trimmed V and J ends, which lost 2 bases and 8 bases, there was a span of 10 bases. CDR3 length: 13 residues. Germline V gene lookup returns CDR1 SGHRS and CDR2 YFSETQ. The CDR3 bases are TGCGCCAGCAGCTTCAGTGAGGGAGAAAAACTGTTTTTT. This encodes CASSFSEGEKLFF. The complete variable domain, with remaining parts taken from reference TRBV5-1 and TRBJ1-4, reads KAGVTQTPRYLIKTRGQQVTLSCSPISGHRSVSWYQQTPGQGLQFLFEYFSETQRNKGNFPGRFSGRQFSNSRSEMNVSTLELGDSALYLCASSFSEGEKLFFGSGTQLSVL.

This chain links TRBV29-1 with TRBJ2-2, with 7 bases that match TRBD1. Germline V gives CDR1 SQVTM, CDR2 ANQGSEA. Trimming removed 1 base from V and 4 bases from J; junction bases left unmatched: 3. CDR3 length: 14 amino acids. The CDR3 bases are TGCAGCGTTGAAGGACAGGGCCCCACCGGGGAGCTGTTTTTT. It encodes CSVEGQGPTGELFF.

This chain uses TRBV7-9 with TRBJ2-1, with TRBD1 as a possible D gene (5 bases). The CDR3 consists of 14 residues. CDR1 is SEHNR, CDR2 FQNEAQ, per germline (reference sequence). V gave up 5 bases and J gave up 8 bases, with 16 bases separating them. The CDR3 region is CASSAPLRGDEQFF. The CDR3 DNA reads TGTGCCAGCAGCGCACCCCTTAGGGGCGATGAGCAGTTCTTC.

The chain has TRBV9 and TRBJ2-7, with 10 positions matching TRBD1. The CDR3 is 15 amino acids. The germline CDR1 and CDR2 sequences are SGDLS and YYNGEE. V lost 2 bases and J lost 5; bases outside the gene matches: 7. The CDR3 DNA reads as TGTGCCAGCAGCGTTAGGGACAGGGGAGCCGACGAGCAGTACTTC. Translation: CASSVRDRGADEQYF.

This CDR3 reads CASSLVSIRGMNTEAFF. The CDR3 nucleotides read TGTGCCAGCAGCTTAGTTTCCATTCGAGGGATGAACACTGAAGCTTTCTTT. The chain uses TRBV11-2 and TRBJ1-1; D unclear. This CDR3 has 17 residues. Germline values: CDR1 SGHAT, CDR2 FQNNGV. Between the trimmed V and J ends, which lost 1 base and 0 bases, there was a span of 15 bases.

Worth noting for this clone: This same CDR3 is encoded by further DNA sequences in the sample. CDR3 region: CASSLLGRPYEQYF. The CDR3 nucleotides read TGTGCCAGCAGTTTGCTGGGCAGGCCCTACGAGCAGTACTTC. The rearrangement uses TRBV7-9 and TRBJ2-7; D call uncertain. Trimming took 6 bases from V and 2 from J, leaving 14 bases between them. CDR3 length: 14 residues. Germline CDR1 SEHNR, CDR2 FQNEAQ (reference sequence).

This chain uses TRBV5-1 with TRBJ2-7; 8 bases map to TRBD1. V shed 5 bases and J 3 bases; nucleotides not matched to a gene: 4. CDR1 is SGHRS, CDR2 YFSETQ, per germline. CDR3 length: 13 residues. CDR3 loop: CASRTGGNYEQYF. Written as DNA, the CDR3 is TGCGCCAGCAGAACAGGGGGAAACTACGAGCAGTACTTC.

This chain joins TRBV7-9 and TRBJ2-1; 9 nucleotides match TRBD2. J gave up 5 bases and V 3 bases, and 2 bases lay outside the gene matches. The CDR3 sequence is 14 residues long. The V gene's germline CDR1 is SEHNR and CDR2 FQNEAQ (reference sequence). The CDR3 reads CASSFAGGDNEQFF. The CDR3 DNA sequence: TGTGCCAGCAGCTTTGCGGGAGGGGACAATGAGCAGTTCTTC.

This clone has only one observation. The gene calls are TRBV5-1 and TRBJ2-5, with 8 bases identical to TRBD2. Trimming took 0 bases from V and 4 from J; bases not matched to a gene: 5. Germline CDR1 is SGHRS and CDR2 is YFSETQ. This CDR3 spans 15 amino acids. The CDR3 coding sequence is TGCGCCAGCAGCTTGGAGACTAGCGCTTTAGAGACCCAGTACTTC. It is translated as CASSLETSALETQYF.

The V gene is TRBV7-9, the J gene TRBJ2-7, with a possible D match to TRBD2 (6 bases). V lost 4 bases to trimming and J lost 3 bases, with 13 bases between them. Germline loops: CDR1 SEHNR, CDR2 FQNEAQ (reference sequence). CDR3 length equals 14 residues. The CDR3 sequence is CASSSWGVRYEQYF. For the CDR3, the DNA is TGTGCCAGCAGCTCTTGGGGGGTTCGCTACGAGCAGTACTTC.

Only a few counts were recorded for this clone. The chain's CDR3 is CASTQPGQNNSPLHF. The CDR3 region has the DNA TGTGCCAGCACCCAACCGGGACAAAATAATTCACCCCTCCACTTT. The gene calls are TRBV27 and TRBJ1-6; D perhaps matches TRBD1 (6 bases). CDR1 and CDR2 (germline): MNHEY, SMNVEV (reference sequence). This CDR3 is 15 amino acids long. The V end was cut by 7 bases, the J end by 5 bases, with 15 bases between.

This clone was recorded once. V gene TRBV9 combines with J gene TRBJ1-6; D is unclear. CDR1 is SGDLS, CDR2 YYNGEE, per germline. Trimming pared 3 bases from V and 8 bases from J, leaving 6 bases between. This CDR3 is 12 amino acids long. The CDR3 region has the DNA TGTGCCAGCAGCGCCTCGGATTCACCCCTCCACTTT. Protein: CASSASDSPLHF. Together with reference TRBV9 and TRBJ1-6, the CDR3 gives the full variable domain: DSGVTQTPKHLITATGQRVTLRCSPRSGDLSVYWYQQSLDQGLQFLIQYYNGEERAKGNILERFSAQQFPDLHSELNLSSLELGDSALYFCASSASDSPLHFGNGTRLTVT.

Here the CDR3 DNA reads TGTGCCAGCAGCATAGGTGGGACAGCCTACGAGCAGTACTTC. Protein: CASSIGGTAYEQYF. The rearrangement joins TRBV7-8 to TRBJ2-7; 7 bases map to TRBD1. The V and J ends lost 5 bases and 2 bases, in that order; junction bases with no gene match: 6. The CDR3 length is 14 residues. The V gene's germline CDR1 is SGHVS and CDR2 FQNEAQ.

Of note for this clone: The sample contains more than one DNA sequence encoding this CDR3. The CDR3 nucleotides read TGTGCCAGCAGCGTAGCTGGCGGGGATCAGCCCCAGCATTTT. Translated, it gives CASSVAGGDQPQHF. The V gene is TRBV9, the J gene TRBJ1-5; no clear D. The CDR3 runs to 14 residues. The germline gives CDR1 SGDLS, CDR2 YYNGEE. Trimming removed 0 bases at V and 5 bases at J, with 9 bases between.

The CDR3 DNA follows: TGTGCCAGCAGTTGGGGACAGCGCTACGAGCAGTACTTC. Encoded protein: CASSWGQRYEQYF. V and J are TRBV28 and TRBJ2-7, with 7 bases that match TRBD1. The CDR3 length is 13 residues. The V gene end was trimmed by 4 bases and the J gene end by 3 bases; junction bases not matched to a gene: 3. Germline V CDR1 and CDR2: MDHEN, SYDVKM.

The CDR3 loop reads CASSLPGAGYAKNIQYF. For the CDR3, the DNA is TGTGCCAGCAGTTTGCCAGGGGCAGGGTATGCCAAAAACATTCAGTACTTC. The chain recombines TRBV28 with TRBJ2-4; tentative D call: TRBD1 (6 bases). This CDR3 region has 17 residues. Per the germline V gene, CDR1 is MDHEN and CDR2 is SYDVKM. The V gene lost 3 bases and the J gene lost 1 base, with 16 bases spanning the gap.

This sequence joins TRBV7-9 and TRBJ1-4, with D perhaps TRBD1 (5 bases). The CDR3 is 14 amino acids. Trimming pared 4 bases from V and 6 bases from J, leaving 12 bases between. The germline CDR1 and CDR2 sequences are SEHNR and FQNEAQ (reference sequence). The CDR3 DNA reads TGTGCCAGCAGCTCTCAGGACAAGGATGAAAAACTGTTTTTT. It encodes CASSSQDKDEKLFF. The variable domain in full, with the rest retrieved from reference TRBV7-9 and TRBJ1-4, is DTGVSQNPRHKITKRGQNVTFRCDPISEHNRLYWYRQTLGQGPEFLTYFQNEAQLEKSRLLSDRFSAERPKGSFSTLEIQRTEQGDSAMYLCASSSQDKDEKLFFGSGTQLSVL.

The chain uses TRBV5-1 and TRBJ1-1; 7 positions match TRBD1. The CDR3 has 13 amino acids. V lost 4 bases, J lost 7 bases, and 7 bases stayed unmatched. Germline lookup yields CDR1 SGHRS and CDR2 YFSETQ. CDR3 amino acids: CASSPTGADEAFF. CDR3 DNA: TGCGCCAGCAGCCCTACAGGGGCGGATGAAGCTTTCTTT.

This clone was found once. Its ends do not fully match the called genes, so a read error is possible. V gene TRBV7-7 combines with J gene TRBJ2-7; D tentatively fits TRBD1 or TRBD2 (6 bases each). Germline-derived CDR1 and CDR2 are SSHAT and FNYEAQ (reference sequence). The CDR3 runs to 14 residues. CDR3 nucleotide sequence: TGTGCTAGCAGCTTAGGGCCGGGGGCGAACGAGCAGTACTTC. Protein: CASSLGPGANEQYF.

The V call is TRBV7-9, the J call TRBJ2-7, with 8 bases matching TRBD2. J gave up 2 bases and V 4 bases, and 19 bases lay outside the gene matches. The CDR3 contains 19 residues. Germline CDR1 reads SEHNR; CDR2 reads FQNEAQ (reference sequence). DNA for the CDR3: TGTGCCAGCAGCTCCAGCGATAGCGGGGCCCCGTCGACCCCCTACGAGCAGTACTTC. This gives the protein CASSSSDSGAPSTPYEQYF.

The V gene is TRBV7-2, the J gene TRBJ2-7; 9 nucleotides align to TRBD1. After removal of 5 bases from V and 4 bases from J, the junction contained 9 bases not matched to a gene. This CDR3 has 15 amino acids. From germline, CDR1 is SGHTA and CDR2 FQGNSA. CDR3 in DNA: TGTGCCAGCAGCCTACCGGGACAGGGTATTTACGAGCAGTACTTC. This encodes CASSLPGQGIYEQYF.

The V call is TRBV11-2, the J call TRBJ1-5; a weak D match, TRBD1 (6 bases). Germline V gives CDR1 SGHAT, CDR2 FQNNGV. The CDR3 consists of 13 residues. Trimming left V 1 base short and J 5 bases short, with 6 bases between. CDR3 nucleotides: TGTGCCAGCAGCTTAGCAGGGGATCAGCCCCAGCATTTT. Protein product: CASSLAGDQPQHF.

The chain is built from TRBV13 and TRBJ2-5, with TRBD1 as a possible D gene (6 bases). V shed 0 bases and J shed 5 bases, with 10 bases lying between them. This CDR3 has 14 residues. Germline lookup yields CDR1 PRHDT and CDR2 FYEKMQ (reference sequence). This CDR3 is CASSLGGTGETQYF. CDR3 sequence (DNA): TGTGCCAGCAGCTTAGGGGGTACAGGGGAGACCCAGTACTTC.